The 16 T cell receptor beta chains reported below all come from one sample, sequenced in a study of CD8+ T cells in alopecia areata. This sample's treatment: oral pan-JAK inhibitor, 5-10 mg twice daily. RNA extraction was followed by reverse transcription into cDNA, which acted as the sequencing template. TCRdb keeps only in-frame clones here, not all; method: immunoSEQ multiplex PCR. The repertoire holds 200,000 to 250,000 clones, 55% to 70% seen once, with around 4.2% in the top ten. The material was CD4+ T cells sorted from blood, obtained at week 4, from a patient treated with tofacitinib. These receptor sequences come from a human donor with alopecia areata.

The genes are TRBV29-1 and TRBJ1-2; D unresolved. The CDR3 extends over 12 amino acids. Trimming removed 4 bases at V and 8 bases at J, with 14 bases between. Germline V gives CDR1 SQVTM, CDR2 ANQGSEA. CDR3 region: CSVARSPGGYTF. CDR3 sequence (DNA): TGCAGCGTTGCAAGGAGTCCGGGCGGCTACACCTTC.

V gene TRBV30 combines with J gene TRBJ2-3, with TRBD1 identical over 9 bases. Trimming took 2 bases from V and 5 from J; bases not matched to a gene: 5. CDR3 length: 14 residues. CDR1 and CDR2 (germline): GTSNPN, SVGIG (reference sequence). In DNA form, the CDR3 reads TGTGCCTGGAGTCCCGGACAGGGGAGAGATACGCAGTATTTT. Amino acids: CAWSPGQGRDTQYF.

In the case of this clone: The same CDR3 also results from other DNA sequences found in this sample. The chain joins TRBV7-2 to TRBJ1-2; possible D gene TRBD1, 5 bases. CDR1 SGHTA and CDR2 FQGNSA come from the germline V gene. Trimming removed 5 bases from V and 4 bases from J, with 11 bases in between. The CDR3 is 13 residues long. The CDR3 sequence is CASSPGQGYGYTF. DNA for the CDR3: TGTGCCAGCAGCCCCGGGCAGGGCTATGGCTACACCTTC.

This clone was seen a handful of times. The J gene is TRBJ2-7, the V gene TRBV4-1; D tentatively fits TRBD1 or TRBD2 (5 bases each). The length of the CDR3 is 11 residues. Trimming shortened V by 6 bases and J by 5 bases, and 8 bases separated the two germline ends. Germline V CDR1 and CDR2: MGHRA, YSYEKL. The CDR3 protein is CASRRGDEQYF. The CDR3, as DNA: TGCGCCAGCAGAAGAGGGGACGAGCAGTACTTC.

This chain uses TRBV9 with TRBJ1-2; no clear D. Trimming shortened V by 4 bases and J by 4 bases, and 17 bases separated the two germline ends. The germline V gene encodes CDR1 SGDLS and CDR2 YYNGEE. CDR3 length: 15 residues. The CDR3 protein is CASSPRVSGVYGYTF. The DNA of the CDR3 is TGTGCCAGCAGCCCCCGGGTCAGCGGAGTCTATGGCTACACCTTC.

The chain couples TRBV19 to TRBJ2-3, with D possibly being TRBD1 (7 bases). V dropped 3 bases and J dropped 1 base, with 11 bases sitting between them. From germline, CDR1 is LNHDA and CDR2 SQIVND (reference sequence). The CDR3 contains 15 residues. The CDR3 region is CASSIGGTGTDTQYF. In DNA form, the CDR3 reads TGTGCCAGTAGTATCGGCGGGACAGGCACAGATACGCAGTATTTT.

The chain carries TRBV5-1 and TRBJ2-6; D gene uncertain. In germline, CDR1 is SGHRS, CDR2 YFSETQ. The CDR3 spans 14 residues. The V end was cut by 3 bases, the J end by 0 bases, with 4 bases between. The CDR3 DNA reads TGCGCCAGCAGCTCTAGCTCTGGGGCCAACGTCCTGACTTTC. This sequence encodes CASSSSSGANVLTF.

This clone occurred a few times. This sequence joins TRBV2 and TRBJ1-2; 11 nucleotides align to TRBD1. CDR1 is SNHLY and CDR2 is FYNNEI in the germline V gene. This CDR3 contains 14 residues. The V gene end was trimmed by 7 bases and the J gene end by 2 bases; junction bases not matched to a gene: 3. The CDR3 spells CASNGQGANYGYTF. In DNA form, the CDR3 reads TGTGCCAGCAACGGACAGGGGGCCAACTATGGCTACACCTTC. Full variable domain (missing parts from reference TRBV2 and TRBJ1-2): EPEVTQTPSHQVTQMGQEVILRCVPISNHLYFYWYRQILGQKVEFLVSFYNNEISEKSEIFDDQFSVERPDGSNFTLKIRSTKLEDSAMYFCASNGQGANYGYTFGSGTRLTVV.

The chain employs TRBV6-5 and TRBJ1-1; D unresolved. V gave up 2 bases and J gave up 1 base, with 5 bases separating them. The CDR3 extends over 13 amino acids. The germline V gene encodes CDR1 MNHEY and CDR2 SVGAGI. The CDR3: CASSYGRNTEAFF. CDR3 in DNA: TGTGCCAGCAGTTACGGGAGGAACACTGAAGCTTTCTTT.

The chain is built from TRBV7-2 and TRBJ2-3; 8 nucleotides agree with TRBD1. Trimming at V came to 3 bases and at J to 6 bases, leaving 5 bases not matched to a gene. Germline CDR1 SGHTA, CDR2 FQGNSA. CDR3 length: 14 residues. The DNA of the CDR3 is TGTGCCAGCAGCTTCGACAGGGGCTCCGATACGCAGTATTTT. Translated: CASSFDRGSDTQYF.

The rearrangement links TRBV9 to TRBJ1-1, with TRBD1 matching over 8 bases. The V segment lost 5 bases and the J segment 3 bases; nucleotides outside the gene matches: 9. The length of the CDR3 is 15 residues. Germline V gene lookup returns CDR1 SGDLS and CDR2 YYNGEE. The CDR3 nucleotides read TGTGCCAGCAGTCCCGGACAGGGAAGGGACACTGAAGCTTTCTTT. Translation gives CASSPGQGRDTEAFF.

This chain links TRBV30 with TRBJ2-1, with 8 positions matching TRBD1. The V gene's germline CDR1 is GTSNPN and CDR2 SVGIG (reference sequence). Germline trimming cut 4 bases from V and 7 bases from J; bases unmatched to any gene: 15. The length of the CDR3 is 16 residues. In nucleotides, the CDR3 is TGTGCCTGGAATAAAGGGTGGCAGGGGGCTGGGAATGAGCAGTTCTTC. It yields the protein CAWNKGWQGAGNEQFF.

The chain uses TRBV7-8 and TRBJ1-1; no firm D call. Deletions cut 5 bases from V and 7 bases from J, with 17 bases between. This CDR3 contains 14 residues. From germline, CDR1 is SGHVS and CDR2 FQNEAQ. The CDR3 here is CASSAGPPPREAFF. The CDR3 DNA is TGTGCCAGCAGCGCCGGGCCCCCTCCCCGTGAAGCTTTCTTT.

This clone was observed a handful of times. V is TRBV7-9 and J is TRBJ1-5; D is ambiguous. The CDR3 has 13 residues. The germline V gene encodes CDR1 SEHNR and CDR2 FQNEAQ (reference sequence). V was pared by 1 base and J by 8 bases, with 9 bases between. The CDR3 DNA sequence: TGTGCCAGCAGCTTAGGGGTTCTGGAGCCCCAGCATTTT. Its protein is CASSLGVLEPQHF.

V gene TRBV27 combines with J gene TRBJ2-7; 10 nucleotides agree with TRBD1. Germline-derived CDR1 and CDR2 are MNHEY and SMNVEV (reference sequence). This CDR3 has 14 amino acids. V was clipped by 10 bases and J by 4 bases; unmatched bases: 10. The CDR3 DNA follows: TGTGCCACCCGACGACAGGGGGCGGGGTACGAGCAGTACTTC. Its translation: CATRRQGAGYEQYF.

The chain carries TRBV30 and TRBJ2-5; D not certain. The CDR3 has 15 residues. Trimming took 0 bases from V and 2 from J, leaving 13 bases between them. CDR1 GTSNPN and CDR2 SVGIG come from the germline V gene (reference sequence). The CDR3 loop reads CAWSVLGPLQETQYF. Written as DNA, the CDR3 is TGTGCCTGGAGTGTCCTCGGCCCCCTACAAGAGACCCAGTACTTC.